The clone carrying this T cell receptor beta chain has a count of ten or more. What it binds is not known. Unique molecular identifiers were added to individual cDNA molecules. TCRdb itself ran the 5' RACE reads through MiXCR, one entry per CDR3 protein. The sample records some 57,000 distinct CDR3 sequences, more than 9% being singletons. CDR1 and CDR2 from the germline V gene are SNHLY and FYNNEI. The CDR3 totals 14 residues. V was pared by 3 bases and J by 8 bases, with 14 bases between. This specimen belongs to a study of early T cells in non-severe SARS-CoV-2 infection. About the research overall: Chains stayed unpaired after sequencing of bulk RNA from unsorted whole blood.

Whole-study findings and limits: Private and CD4 specificities were missed by VDJdb matching, which favored anti-spike CD8 responses.

The sequenced material came from whole blood. The chain recombines TRBV2 with TRBJ2-1; D is ambiguous. This clonotype was obtained from an adult who was a healthcare worker with PCR-confirmed SARS-CoV-2 infection or an uninfected control (not recorded which). In DNA, the CDR3 is TGTGCCAGCAGTGAGTTTTTAGAGATCTATGAGCAGTTCTTC. This sequence encodes CASSEFLEIYEQFF.